The clone carrying this T cell receptor beta chain was observed a few times. This CDR3 has 13 amino acids. Trimming left V 6 bases short and J 7 bases short, with 12 bases between. The germline V gene has CDR1 MNHEY and CDR2 SVGEGT. This sample is drawn from a study of patients and donors after allogeneic stem cell transplantation. Each CDR3 protein gets one entry after TCRdb re-called the RT-PCR reads with MiXCR. The table shows 800,000 to 1,000,000 distinct CDR3 sequences, with approximately 18% occurring only once. This receptor was identified in a human donor who was either an allogeneic HSCT recipient or a stem cell or donor lymphocyte infusion donor (not recorded which). It is not recorded whose cells these are; they may come from a transplant donor. Sequencing input: blood, either unsorted or a sorted T cell fraction (not recorded which). This sequence joins TRBV6-2 or TRBV6-3 and TRBJ2-2; D unclear. CDR3 DNA sequence: TGTGCCAGCAGCCCCTCGCATGGCGGGGAGCTGTTTTTT. Residues: CASSPSHGGELFF.